Reported below is one T cell receptor (beta chain). This clonotype has more than one count but fewer than ten. The clone's antigen remains unknown. It has no much larger one-base neighbor in the sample; base qualities were not kept. The sample comes from a study of T cells in Graves' hyperthyroidism and ophthalmopathy (dated by TCRdb to the late 2010s). Regarding the complete study: Peripheral blood was sampled at the time of initial diagnosis, prior to any treatment. To identify TCR V-J signatures that set the groups apart, the researchers used a discovery cohort of about a hundred patients, made up of fewer than 50 with Graves' ophthalmopathy and about 59 with stable Graves' hyperthyroidism. An independent validation cohort of around 19 hyperthyroidism patients and approximately 15 patients who later progressed to ophthalmopathy tested prospective prediction of ophthalmopathy. The 75 to 100 discovery patients were divided at random into training and test sets in a 7:3 ratio. Thyroid tissue and blood T-cell repertoires from roughly 6 Graves' hyperthyroidism patients were also compared in the study. Following sampling, methimazole starting at 30 mg daily was given to hyperthyroidism patients, and high-dose intravenous methylprednisolone was given to ophthalmopathy patients. The paper reports TCR Vbeta CDR3 sequencing of 135 peripheral blood samples: 43 ophthalmopathy, fewer than 85 hyperthyroidism and around 17 progressor patients. Points the paper makes about the study in general: No statistical method was used to fix the sample size in advance, and group allocation was not hidden from the investigators. Most expanded thyroid clonotypes (frequency above 0.001) were also detected in blood, a finding suggesting that blood repertoires may reflect thyroid immune responses. In validation, the model predicted progression to ophthalmopathy a median of approximately 6.3 months before onset, with over 55% sensitivity and nearly 75% specificity. A model built on a 13 V-J signature distinguished ophthalmopathy from stable hyperthyroidism, reaching about 89% sensitivity and about 81% specificity in cross-validation and 80%/75% in testing.

The TCR beta CDR3 regions were amplified from the RNA transcripts. The TCR CDR3 was subjected to a first round of RT-PCR using the HTBI primer set and the Qiagen OneStep RT-PCR kit. Libraries were constructed in a second round of multiplex PCR, after which size selection and purification were performed. Sequencing of the libraries was done on an Illumina HiSeq2000 using paired-end 100 bp reads. In the source study's methods: SOAPnuke was used to process the raw data, with reads discarded if the reads contained adapters or uncalled bases, had a mean Phred below 15, or lacked an exact constant-primer or identifier match. COPE v1.2.5 was used to merge the high-quality paired reads, and each unique nucleotide sequence was defined as a clonotype. MiTCR v1.1 was used to align the clonotypes against IMGT TRBV, TRBD and TRBJ reference segments. Analysis was restricted to V-J combinations with a frequency above 0.0001, which covered just over 98% of repertoires. The TCS score was defined as the ratio of F50 (clonal expansion) to E x V (chaos), calculated using BLOSUM62-based TCRdist between CDR3 peptides within each V-J. Welch's t-statistics and random forest reduced 450 to 600 V-J features to 13, which were used in a naive Bayes classifier (R e1071). TCRdb passed the public sequencing reads through fastp at Q25 and MiXCR, retaining productive beta sequences. Each record represents a unique CDR3 protein, reported with the most common genes and DNA among its rows. The authors' filters were not applied to this entry. The sample table records roughly 350,000 distinct CDR3 sequences; approximately 15% of these occur just once. About 20% of the sample belongs to the ten largest clones.

In the ophthalmopathy patients, disease was moderately to severely active, with a Clinical Activity Score of 3 or more, a NOSPECS grade of 4 or more, and a duration of less than 3 months. Any patient with an uncontrolled infection, another autoimmune disease, pregnancy or lactation was excluded. Diagnoses relied on clinical symptoms, serum thyroxine and TRAb, thyroid ultrasound and orbital computed tomography. PBMCs were isolated from approximately 10 ml of fresh peripheral blood by Ficoll-Paque density gradient centrifugation. Total RNA was extracted using Trizol reagent, and RNA quality was assessed on an Agilent 2100 Bioanalyzer. Sequenced material: blood. The sequence came from a woman aged 25 to 39 with Graves' ophthalmopathy.

The DNA sequence is TGTGCCAGCAGTTTATCGACAGGGTCGCAAGAGACCCAGTACTTC. This translates into CASSLSTGSQETQYF. The rearranged chain carries TRBV28 and TRBJ2-5; TRBD1 agrees with 7 junctional bases. The germline V gene yields MDHEN for CDR1 and SYDVKM for CDR2. From the cysteine up to the phenylalanine, the CDR3 has a length of 15 residues. Only the CDR3 DNA stays, 45 bases, in frame from base 1. V trim: 1 base; J trim: 2 bases; unmatched bases: 4.